This passage covers 17 T cell receptor beta chains from one sample sequenced in a study of shared clonotypes between healthy human individuals. TCRdb keeps only in-frame clones here, not all; method: immunoSEQ multiplex PCR. The profile shows 2 million to 2.5 million clones, approximately 90% of them singletons. Sequences were obtained from naive CD4+ T cells from PBMCs. This sample's subset: CD45RA+ positively selected. These receptors were obtained from a man aged 18 to 35 in good health. Some clones in this sample may be carry-over from other donors' samples.

Here the CDR3 reads CASSYNGQGGTDTQYF. The CDR3 bases are TGTGCCAGCAGCTACAATGGACAGGGGGGCACAGATACGCAGTATTTT. The V and J genes are TRBV7-3 and TRBJ2-3, with 10 bases that match TRBD1. The germline V gene encodes CDR1 SGHTA and CDR2 FQGTGA. The length of the CDR3 is 16 residues. The ends lost 4 bases at V and 1 base at J; junction bases unmatched: 5. The full variable domain, rest sourced from reference TRBV7-3 and TRBJ2-3, is GAGVSQTPSNKVTEKGKYVELRCDPISGHTALYWYRQSLGQGPEFLIYFQGTGAADDSGLPNDRFFAVRPEGSVSTLKIQRTERGDSAVYLCASSYNGQGGTDTQYFGPGTRLTVL.

Written as DNA, the CDR3 is TGTGCCAGCAGCACGCCAGCGGGAGACGCAGATACGCAGTATTTT. Translation gives CASSTPAGDADTQYF. The rearrangement joins TRBV7-2 to TRBJ2-3, with TRBD2 matching over 8 bases. This CDR3 is 15 amino acids long. The J segment lost 4 bases and the V segment lost 5 bases, leaving 8 bases of the junction unmatched. Germline V gives CDR1 SGHTA, CDR2 FQGNSA.

The genes are TRBV27 and TRBJ1-1; 7 positions agree with TRBD1. V lost 3 bases, J lost 7 bases, and 5 bases stayed unmatched. The V gene's germline CDR1 is MNHEY and CDR2 SMNVEV (reference sequence). The CDR3 consists of 13 residues. The CDR3: CASSFVTGLEAFF. The CDR3 bases are TGTGCCAGCAGTTTCGTGACAGGGCTTGAAGCTTTCTTT.

A note on this clone: The sample holds other DNA sequences that translate to the same CDR3. The rearrangement joins TRBV18 to TRBJ2-1, with D possibly TRBD2 on 6 matching bases. The V gene's germline CDR1 is KGHSH and CDR2 LQKENI. Between the trimmed V and J ends, which lost 2 bases and 0 bases, there was a span of 8 bases. The CDR3 has 15 amino acids. CDR3 region: CASSPSGGSYNEQFF. Written as DNA, the CDR3 is TGTGCCAGCTCACCATCCGGGGGCTCCTACAATGAGCAGTTCTTC.

This sequence joins TRBV7-9 and TRBJ1-4; no reliable D call. This CDR3 has 13 amino acids. Germline CDR1 SEHNR, CDR2 FQNEAQ (reference sequence). V was pared by 1 base and J by 10 bases, with 10 bases between. The CDR3 nucleotides read TGTGCCAGCAGCTTAGTGAGTCCGGTAAAACTGTTTTTT. Protein: CASSLVSPVKLFF.

The V call is TRBV7-9, the J call TRBJ1-2, with TRBD1 matching over 8 bases. This CDR3 contains 14 residues. V lost 1 base and J lost 7; bases outside the gene matches: 5. In germline, CDR1 is SEHNR, CDR2 FQNEAQ (reference sequence). As DNA, the CDR3 is TGTGCCAGCAGCTTAGACAGGGGGTTGGGTGGCTACACCTTC. Translated, it gives CASSLDRGLGGYTF.

The chain joins TRBV4-1 to TRBJ2-4, with D tentatively TRBD2 (6 bases). Germline V gene lookup returns CDR1 MGHRA and CDR2 YSYEKL. V lost 2 bases and J lost 2, with 10 bases in between. The CDR3 is made up of 15 amino acids. The CDR3 loop reads CASSQLGRTKNIQYF. In DNA form, the CDR3 reads TGCGCCAGCAGCCAACTAGGGAGGACCAAAAACATTCAGTACTTC.

To note about this clone: In the same sample, other DNA sequences code for this CDR3. V and J are TRBV28 and TRBJ2-7; tentative D call: TRBD2 (6 bases). V shed 3 bases and J shed 0 bases, with 6 bases lying between them. Germline V CDR1 and CDR2: MDHEN, SYDVKM. The CDR3 length is 13 residues. Here the CDR3 DNA reads TGTGCCAGCAGTTTCGGGGGCTCCTACGAGCAGTACTTC. Translation: CASSFGGSYEQYF.

This chain uses TRBV7-9 with TRBJ1-4; D is unresolved. This CDR3 spans 14 amino acids. CDR1 is SEHNR and CDR2 is FQNEAQ in the germline V gene (reference sequence). V lost 1 base and J lost 5, with 8 bases in between. The CDR3: CASSLDRLNEKLFF. CDR3 DNA: TGTGCCAGCAGCTTAGACAGACTCAATGAAAAACTGTTTTTT.

J is TRBJ2-7 and V is TRBV5-4, with 14 bases aligning to TRBD2. J gave up 4 bases and V 4 bases, and 7 bases lay outside the gene matches. CDR1 and CDR2 from the germline V gene are SGHNT and YYREEE (reference sequence). There are 16 residues in the CDR3. CDR3 sequence (DNA): TGTGCCAGCAGCGGAGGGACTAGCGGGAGACGTTACGAGCAGTACTTC. As protein: CASSGGTSGRRYEQYF.

The chain employs TRBV4-3 and TRBJ2-1, with D perhaps matching TRBD2 (7 bases). V was shortened by 1 base and J by 7 bases, with 17 bases between the two germline ends. The CDR3 is 16 amino acids. The germline CDR1 and CDR2 sequences are LGHNA and YSLEER. The CDR3 is CASSQAGRGGGNEQFF. The CDR3 region has the DNA TGCGCCAGCAGCCAAGCGGGCAGGGGAGGGGGAAATGAGCAGTTCTTC.

This clone was counted between two and nine times. J is TRBJ1-1 and V is TRBV29-1; 7 bases agree with TRBD1. J lost 5 bases, V lost 1 base, and 7 bases had no gene match. This CDR3 has 14 residues. Per the germline V gene, CDR1 is SQVTM and CDR2 is ANQGSEA. The CDR3 is CSVEARQGGTEAFF. In nucleotides, the CDR3 is TGCAGCGTTGAAGCCAGACAGGGAGGGACTGAAGCTTTCTTT.

A word on this clone: Other DNA sequences within the sample encode an identical CDR3. V and J are TRBV5-1 and TRBJ2-2; no clear D gene. The germline V and J ends were trimmed by 4 bases and 2 bases, with 3 bases remaining between them. The CDR3 length is 12 residues. Germline values: CDR1 SGHRS, CDR2 YFSETQ. As DNA, the CDR3 is TGCGCCAGCAGCGAAAACACCGGGGAGCTGTTTTTT. As protein: CASSENTGELFF. The whole variable domain, filled in from reference TRBV5-1 and TRBJ2-2, reads KAGVTQTPRYLIKTRGQQVTLSCSPISGHRSVSWYQQTPGQGLQFLFEYFSETQRNKGNFPGRFSGRQFSNSRSEMNVSTLELGDSALYLCASSENTGELFFGEGSRLTVL.

This CDR3 reads CASSRNGVGTSGTTDTQYF. The CDR3 region has the DNA TGTGCCAGCAGCCGGAATGGGGTCGGGACTAGCGGGACCACAGATACGCAGTATTTT. The chain couples TRBV11-2 to TRBJ2-3; 13 bases map to TRBD2. V lost 5 bases and J lost 2; bases outside the gene matches: 13. The CDR3 is made up of 19 amino acids. The V gene's germline CDR1 is SGHAT and CDR2 FQNNGV.

The CDR3 spells CASRSNPTGQGWEKLFF. DNA of the CDR3: TGTGCCAGCAGATCCAACCCCACAGGACAGGGGTGGGAAAAACTGTTTTTT. The chain recombines TRBV5-5 with TRBJ1-4, with 9 nucleotides matching TRBD1. CDR1 SGHKS and CDR2 YYEKEE come from the germline V gene (reference sequence). The CDR3 has 17 residues. The V and J ends lost 5 bases and 8 bases, in that order; junction bases with no gene match: 16. Full variable domain (rest looked up from reference TRBV5-5 and TRBJ1-4): DAGVTQSPTHLIKTRGQQVTLRCSPISGHKSVSWYQQVLGQGPQFIFQYYEKEERGRGNFPDRFSARQFPNYSSELNVNALLLGDSALYLCASRSNPTGQGWEKLFFGSGTQLSVL.

This clone was detected only once. The J gene is TRBJ2-3, the V gene TRBV30; maybe TRBD1 (6 bases). The germline gives CDR1 GTSNPN, CDR2 SVGIG (reference sequence). With 0 bases removed from V and 7 bases from J, the gap between germline ends came to 14 bases. The CDR3 sequence is 14 residues long. CDR3 loop: CAWSVGAEGNTQYF. CDR3 coding DNA: TGTGCCTGGAGTGTGGGGGCCGAGGGAAATACGCAGTATTTT.

J is TRBJ2-5 and V is TRBV4-2, with 12 bases fitting TRBD2. The CDR3 sequence is 18 residues long. Germline trimming cut 4 bases from V and 5 bases from J; bases unmatched to any gene: 14. The V gene's germline CDR1 is LGHNA and CDR2 YNFKEQ. The CDR3 spells CASSPAALAGGPRETQYF. Written as DNA, the CDR3 is TGTGCCAGCAGCCCCGCGGCGCTAGCGGGAGGGCCGCGTGAGACCCAGTACTTC.